These 7 T cell receptor beta chains came from one sample sequenced in a study of regulatory T cells in long-lasting Graves disease. Combining iRepertoire HTBI primers with Arm-PCR of CDR3 regions, the authors built TCR beta libraries. TCRdb recomputed calls from the multiplex PCR reads with MiXCR, one row per CDR3 protein. This sample carries 600,000 to 800,000 distinct CDR3 sequences, 30% of them seen once, and the ten largest clones take about 42%. Time point described: persistent/refractory GD, antithyroid drugs over 5 years with positive TRAb. PBMC-extracted RNA yielded the TCR library. The sample in question was peripheral blood mononuclear cells (PBMCs), obtained when the disease was refractory, from a patient treated with antithyroid drugs. The receptors originated from a female donor with Graves disease.

Only a few counts were recorded for this clonotype. The chain couples TRBV27 to TRBJ1-1; a weak D match, TRBD1 (5 bases). V was trimmed by 5 bases and J by 4 bases, leaving 17 bases between them. CDR1 and CDR2 (germline): MNHEY, SMNVEV (reference sequence). The CDR3 runs to 15 residues. The CDR3 nucleotides read TGTGCCAGCAGTCCAGGGCCCTCCGTTTTCACTGAAGCTTTCTTT. The encoded protein is CASSPGPSVFTEAFF.

Only a few counts were recorded for this clonotype. The chain employs TRBV6-1 and TRBJ2-6; 7 bases are shared with TRBD1. The germline V gene encodes CDR1 MNHNS and CDR2 SASEGT. J lost 2 bases, V lost 0 bases, and 4 bases had no gene match. The CDR3 has 17 residues. CDR3 residues: CASSEATGLTGANVLTF. In DNA, the CDR3 is TGTGCCAGCAGTGAAGCGACAGGGCTGACTGGGGCCAACGTCCTGACTTTC.

The chain couples TRBV6-1 to TRBJ1-5; 9 positions match TRBD1. The V gene end was trimmed by 6 bases and the J gene end by 1 base; junction bases not matched to a gene: 4. Per germline, CDR1 MNHNS and CDR2 SASEGT. The CDR3 totals 15 residues. This chain's CDR3 is CASRTGQGSNQPQHF. The CDR3 region has the DNA TGTGCCAGCAGGACGGGACAGGGCAGCAATCAGCCCCAGCATTTT.

This sequence joins TRBV20-1 and TRBJ2-5; 9 bases are a match to TRBD1. There are 15 residues in the CDR3. Germline values: CDR1 DFQATT, CDR2 SNEGSKA (reference sequence). The V segment lost 5 bases and the J segment 2 bases; nucleotides outside the gene matches: 9. The CDR3 loop reads CSAGQGINTQETQYF. The CDR3 nucleotides read TGCAGTGCTGGACAGGGGATTAATACTCAAGAGACCCAGTACTTC.

The chain couples TRBV7-9 to TRBJ1-2; TRBD1 agrees at 12 bases. The CDR3 consists of 15 residues. V lost 3 bases to trimming and J lost 7 bases; unmatched junction nucleotides: 6. Per the germline V gene, CDR1 is SEHNR and CDR2 is FQNEAQ (reference sequence). CDR3 coding DNA: TGTGCCAGCAGCTTTGCCGGGACAGGGGGCCCTGGCTACACCTTC. Protein sequence: CASSFAGTGGPGYTF.

This clonotype has a handful of counts. The chain combines TRBV5-1 with TRBJ1-5; D ambiguous. CDR1 and CDR2 from the germline V gene are SGHRS and YFSETQ. The CDR3 length is 15 residues. The V and J ends lost 0 bases and 10 bases respectively, with 17 bases between them. In DNA, the CDR3 is TGCGCCAGCAGCTTGGAACCCCGGGATGATGGTCCCCAGCATTTT. It yields the protein CASSLEPRDDGPQHF.

This clonotype was counted between two and nine times. The chain links TRBV28 to TRBJ1-4, with unresolved D. Germline CDR1 and CDR2: MDHEN and SYDVKM. This CDR3 is built from 14 residues. V lost 2 bases and J 5 bases, leaving 9 bases between the germline ends. The CDR3 DNA sequence: TGTGCCAGCAGTTTAAGGTACCCCAATGAAAAACTGTTTTTT. Translation gives CASSLRYPNEKLFF.